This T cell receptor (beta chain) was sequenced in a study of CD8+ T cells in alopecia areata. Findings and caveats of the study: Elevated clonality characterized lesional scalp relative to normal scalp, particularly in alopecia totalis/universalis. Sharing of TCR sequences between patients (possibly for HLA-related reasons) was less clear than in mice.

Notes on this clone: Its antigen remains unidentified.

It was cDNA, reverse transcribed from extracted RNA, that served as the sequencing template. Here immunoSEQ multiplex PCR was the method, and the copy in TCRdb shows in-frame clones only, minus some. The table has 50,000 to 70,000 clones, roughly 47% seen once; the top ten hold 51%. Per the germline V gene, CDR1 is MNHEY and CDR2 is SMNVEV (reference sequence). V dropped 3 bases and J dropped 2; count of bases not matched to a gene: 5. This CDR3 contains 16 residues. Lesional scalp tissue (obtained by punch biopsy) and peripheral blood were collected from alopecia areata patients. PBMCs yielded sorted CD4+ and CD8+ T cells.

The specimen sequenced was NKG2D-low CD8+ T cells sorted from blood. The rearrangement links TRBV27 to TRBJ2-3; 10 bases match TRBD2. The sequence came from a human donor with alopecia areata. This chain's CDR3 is CASSFLAGVLTDTQYF. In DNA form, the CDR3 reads TGTGCCAGCAGTTTCCTAGCGGGGGTGCTCACAGATACGCAGTATTTT.